Listed here are 9 T cell receptor beta chains from one sample, sequenced in a study of a mutant IDH1 vaccine in newly diagnosed glioma. These receptors' antigens are unknown. As for time point: week 47, end of study. With topical imiquimod, each dose of the vaccine consisted of 300 ug of mutant IDH1 20-mer peptide. Clones were sequenced by immunoSEQ multiplex PCR, and TCRdb holds only the in-frame ones, with some missing. Of roughly 34,000 clones listed, 90% are singletons. The material was PBMCs, obtained from a glioma patient whose treatment included an IDH1 peptide vaccine. Receptors were obtained from a woman aged 40 to 50 with glioma.

CDR3 sequence: CAWRVDYGYTF. CDR3 DNA: TGTGCCTGGAGGGTTGACTATGGCTACACCTTC. V is TRBV30 and J is TRBJ1-2; D not certain. This CDR3 has 11 residues. Trimming took 3 bases from V and 3 from J, leaving 5 bases between them. The germline gives CDR1 GTSNPN, CDR2 SVGIG (reference sequence). The entire variable domain, with the rest obtained from reference TRBV30 and TRBJ1-2, is as follows: SQTIHQWPATLVQPVGSPLSLECTVEGTSNPNLYWYRQAAGRGLQLLFYSVGIGQISSEVPQNLSASRPQDRQFILSSKKLLLSDSGFYLCAWRVDYGYTFGSGTRLTVV.

This chain uses TRBV6-5 with TRBJ2-7; 10 positions agree with TRBD1. This CDR3 is built from 14 residues. Germline CDR1 reads MNHEY; CDR2 reads SVGAGI. J lost 3 bases, V lost 6 bases, and 5 bases had no gene match. CDR3 region: CASRGGQGSYEQYF. CDR3 bases: TGTGCCAGCAGGGGGGGACAGGGGAGCTACGAGCAGTACTTC.

This rearrangement joins TRBV7-8 to TRBJ1-5; D not resolved. The V gene lost 2 bases and the J gene lost 0 bases, with 8 bases spanning the gap. Germline V CDR1 and CDR2: SGHVS, FQNEAQ. There are 15 residues in the CDR3. Here the CDR3 DNA reads TGTGCCAGCAGCTTATACGGCAGTAGCAATCAGCCCCAGCATTTT. This codes for CASSLYGSSNQPQHF.

This sequence joins TRBV19 and TRBJ2-3; TRBD2 might be the D (6 bases). V lost 2 bases, J lost 0 bases, and 18 bases lay in between. Germline V gene data show CDR1 as LNHDA and CDR2 as SQIVND (reference sequence). This CDR3 has 18 amino acids. The CDR3 DNA follows: TGTGCCAGTAGTATATCCCCCTTCGGTGGGGGGAGCACAGATACGCAGTATTTT. Translation gives CASSISPFGGGSTDTQYF.

The rearrangement links TRBV5-1 to TRBJ1-1; unclear D gene. This CDR3 is built from 15 residues. V was pared by 6 bases and J by 6 bases, with 21 bases between. Germline CDR1 is SGHRS and CDR2 is YFSETQ. The CDR3 coding sequence is TGCGCCAGCAACGTGCGGTCGTCCCAGGTGCCTGAAGCTTTCTTT. Its translation: CASNVRSSQVPEAFF. Full variable domain (missing parts from reference TRBV5-1 and TRBJ1-1): KAGVTQTPRYLIKTRGQQVTLSCSPISGHRSVSWYQQTPGQGLQFLFEYFSETQRNKGNFPGRFSGRQFSNSRSEMNVSTLELGDSALYLCASNVRSSQVPEAFFGQGTRLTVV.

This sequence joins TRBV6-6 and TRBJ2-6, with 7 bases that match TRBD1. The CDR3 has 15 amino acids. Germline V gene data show CDR1 as MNHNY and CDR2 as SVGAGI (reference sequence). V shed 7 bases and J 4 bases; nucleotides not matched to a gene: 7. CDR3 loop: CASTQQGTGANVLTF. In DNA form, the CDR3 reads TGTGCCAGCACCCAACAGGGGACCGGGGCCAACGTCCTGACTTTC.

The rearrangement uses TRBV30 and TRBJ1-3; perhaps TRBD1 as D (6 bases). Germline V gene lookup returns CDR1 GTSNPN and CDR2 SVGIG (reference sequence). V dropped 3 bases and J dropped 4 bases, with 13 bases sitting between them. The CDR3 consists of 14 residues. The CDR3 here is CAWRRGAAGNTIYF. The DNA of the CDR3 is TGTGCCTGGAGGAGGGGGGCGGCGGGAAACACCATATATTTT.

The chain carries TRBV5-3 and TRBJ2-7; possible D gene TRBD2, 7 bases. TRBV5-3 belongs to the ORF category, with a function that is uncertain. This CDR3 region has 17 residues. V shed 4 bases and J shed 5 bases, with 25 bases lying between them. The DNA of the CDR3 is TGTGCCAGAAGCCAAACCCTGGCCGCGGGGGCGCCTGACGAGCAGTACTTC. Its translation: CARSQTLAAGAPDEQYF.

The chain joins TRBV5-1 to TRBJ2-7; TRBD1 matches 10 bases. Germline trimming cut 3 bases from V and 4 bases from J; bases unmatched to any gene: 7. Germline loops: CDR1 SGHRS, CDR2 YFSETQ. CDR3 length: 15 residues. CDR3 sequence (DNA): TGCGCCAGCAGCTCCCGGGACAGGGGAAAGTACGAGCAGTACTTC. Its protein is CASSSRDRGKYEQYF.